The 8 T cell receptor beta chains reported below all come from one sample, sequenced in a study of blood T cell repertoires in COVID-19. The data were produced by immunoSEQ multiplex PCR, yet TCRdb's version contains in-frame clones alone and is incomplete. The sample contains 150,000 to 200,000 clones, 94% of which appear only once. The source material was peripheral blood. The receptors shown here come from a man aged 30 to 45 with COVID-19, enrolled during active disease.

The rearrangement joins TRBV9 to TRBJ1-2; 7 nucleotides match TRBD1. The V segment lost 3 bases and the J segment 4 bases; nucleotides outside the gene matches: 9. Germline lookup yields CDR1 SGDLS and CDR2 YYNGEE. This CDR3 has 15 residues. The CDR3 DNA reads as TGTGCCAGCAGCGGTGACAGGGAAAGGGGCTATGGCTACACCTTC. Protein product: CASSGDRERGYGYTF.

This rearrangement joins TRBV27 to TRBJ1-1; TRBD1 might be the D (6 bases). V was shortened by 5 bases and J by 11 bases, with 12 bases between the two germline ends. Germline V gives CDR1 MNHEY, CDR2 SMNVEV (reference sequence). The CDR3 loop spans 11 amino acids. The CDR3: CASSVGGEAFF. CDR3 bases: TGTGCCAGCAGTGTAGGGGGGGAGGCTTTCTTT.

Here the CDR3 reads CASSLMVGGAQPQHF. As DNA, the CDR3 is TGTGCCAGCAGTTTAATGGTGGGGGGGGCTCAGCCCCAGCATTTT. The chain joins TRBV27 to TRBJ1-5; perhaps TRBD1 as D (6 bases). The CDR3 is made up of 15 amino acids. Looked up from germline, CDR1 is MNHEY and CDR2 is SMNVEV (reference sequence). Trimming shortened V by 2 bases and J by 6 bases, and 14 bases separated the two germline ends.

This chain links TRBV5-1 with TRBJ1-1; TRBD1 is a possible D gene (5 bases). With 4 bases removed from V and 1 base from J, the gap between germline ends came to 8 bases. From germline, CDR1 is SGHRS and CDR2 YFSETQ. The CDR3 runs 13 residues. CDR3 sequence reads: CASSNTGNTEAFF. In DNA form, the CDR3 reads TGCGCCAGCAGCAATACAGGGAACACTGAAGCTTTCTTT. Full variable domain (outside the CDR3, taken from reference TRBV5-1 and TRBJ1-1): KAGVTQTPRYLIKTRGQQVTLSCSPISGHRSVSWYQQTPGQGLQFLFEYFSETQRNKGNFPGRFSGRQFSNSRSEMNVSTLELGDSALYLCASSNTGNTEAFFGQGTRLTVV.

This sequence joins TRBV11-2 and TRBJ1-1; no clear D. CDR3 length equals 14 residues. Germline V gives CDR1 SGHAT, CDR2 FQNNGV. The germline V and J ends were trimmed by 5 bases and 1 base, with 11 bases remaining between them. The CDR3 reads CASSPQTPNTEAFF. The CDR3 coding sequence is TGTGCCAGCAGCCCCCAAACACCGAACACTGAAGCTTTCTTT.

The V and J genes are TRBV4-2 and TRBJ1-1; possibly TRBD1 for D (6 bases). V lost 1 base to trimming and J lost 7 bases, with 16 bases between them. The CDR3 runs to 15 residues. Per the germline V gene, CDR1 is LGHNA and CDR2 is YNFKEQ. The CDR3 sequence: CASSQVPFRTDEAFF. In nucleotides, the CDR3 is TGTGCCAGCAGCCAAGTTCCTTTTCGGACAGATGAAGCTTTCTTT.

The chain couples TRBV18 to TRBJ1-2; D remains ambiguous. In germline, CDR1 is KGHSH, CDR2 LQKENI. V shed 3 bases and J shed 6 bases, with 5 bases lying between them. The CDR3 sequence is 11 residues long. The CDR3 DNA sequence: TGTGCCAGCTCACCCCAGGATGGCTACACCTTC. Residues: CASSPQDGYTF.

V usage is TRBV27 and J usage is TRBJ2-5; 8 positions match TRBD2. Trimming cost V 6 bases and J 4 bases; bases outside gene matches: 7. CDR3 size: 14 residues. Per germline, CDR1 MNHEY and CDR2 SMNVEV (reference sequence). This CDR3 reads CASRSGGEGETQYF. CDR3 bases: TGTGCCAGCAGAAGCGGGGGAGAGGGAGAGACCCAGTACTTC.